Listed below are T cell receptor beta chains from one sample, sequenced in a study of memory CD4+ T cells and cytomegalovirus serostatus. Produced via immunoSEQ multiplex PCR; TCRdb's table is partial and in-frame only. The table lists approximately 92,000 clones, under 90% of them singletons. The sequencing input was memory CD4+ T cells from blood. The receptors shown here come from an adult in good health and CMV-seropositive. CDR3s leave out the opening cysteine and the closing phenylalanine or tryptophan. Each record gives: V gene, J gene, clone size, CDR3 protein. Clone size is given for some rows only: seen once, a few or many times, or a class if the clone is expanded.

TRBV10-2	TRBJ2-7	-	ASSEKRYYEQY
TRBV2	TRBJ2-1	-	ATGGASGIVGF
TRBV9	TRBJ2-2	-	ASSPITNTGELF
TRBV25-1	TRBJ1-1	-	ASSLGNSGGAF
TRBV10-3	TRBJ1-1	-	AIRSHIGDEAF
TRBV5-1	TRBJ2-7	-	ASSLVGTNSYEQY
TRBV4-3	TRBJ2-7	once	ASSQAHGYPSEQY
TRBV30	TRBJ1-1	-	AWTQGGWMNTEAF
TRBV21-1	TRBJ1-1	few	ASSKDRTVNTEAF
TRBV5-4	TRBJ2-3	-	ASSKVLVGTSTDTQY
TRBV5-4	TRBJ2-1	-	ASSLSMASGSKGEQF
TRBV5-1	TRBJ2-7	-	ASSLGGSEQY
TRBV15	TRBJ1-4	-	ATSRGTTENNEKLF